These 25 T cell receptor beta chains originate from one sample sequenced in a study of control samples from healthy donors and cancer patients. Assay used: immunoSEQ multiplex PCR; TCRdb lists only in-frame clones, some missing. In the table there are 100,000 or so clones, roughly nine tenths of which are singletons. The sequenced sample consisted of blood. These receptors originate from a young woman in good health.

J is TRBJ1-5 and V is TRBV5-1; 9 nucleotides align to TRBD1. Germline V gene data show CDR1 as SGHRS and CDR2 as YFSETQ. Unmatched junction bases numbered 4, after V lost 3 bases and J lost 3 bases. The CDR3 is 15 residues long. The CDR3 loop reads CASSWTGATNQPQHF. In nucleotides, the CDR3 is TGCGCCAGCAGCTGGACAGGGGCGACCAATCAGCCCCAGCATTTT.

This chain connects TRBV5-1 to TRBJ2-1, with 11 bases matching TRBD2. Germline CDR1 reads SGHRS; CDR2 reads YFSETQ. The CDR3 is 16 residues long. Trimming removed 1 base from V and 4 bases from J; junction bases left unmatched: 4. CDR3 in DNA: TGCGCCAGCAGCTTGATGGCTAGCGGGGGGTACAATGAGCAGTTCTTC. This encodes CASSLMASGGYNEQFF.

The chain couples TRBV4-2 to TRBJ2-7; 9 nucleotides agree with TRBD2. The CDR3 consists of 14 residues. With V trimmed by 3 bases and J by 3 bases, 3 bases remained unmatched. Germline V CDR1 and CDR2: LGHNA, YNFKEQ. CDR3 sequence reads: CASSHGGGGYEQYF. As DNA, the CDR3 is TGTGCCAGCAGCCACGGCGGGGGGGGCTACGAGCAGTACTTC.

The J gene is TRBJ2-6, the V gene TRBV5-1; the D gene is possibly TRBD1 (6 bases). The CDR3 spans 17 residues. Between the trimmed V and J ends, which lost 0 bases and 4 bases, there was a span of 14 bases. Germline loops: CDR1 SGHRS, CDR2 YFSETQ. CDR3 nucleotides: TGCGCCAGCAGCTTGGTGGGGGCGAGTACGGGGGCCAACGTCCTGACTTTC. As protein: CASSLVGASTGANVLTF.

The V gene is TRBV2, the J gene TRBJ1-2; maybe TRBD1 (6 bases). Germline values: CDR1 SNHLY, CDR2 FYNNEI. Trimming removed 10 bases at V and 7 bases at J, with 28 bases between. CDR3 length equals 16 residues. DNA for the CDR3: TGTGCCACCGGGGGGCATGAGGGGCAAGGGTTAGTTGGCTACACCTTC. It codes for CATGGHEGQGLVGYTF.

DNA of the CDR3: TGTGCCAGCAGACCCGACAGGGCGTCGGGTCAGCCCCAGCATTTT. It translates to CASRPDRASGQPQHF. The chain recombines TRBV7-8 with TRBJ1-5, with TRBD1 matching 7 bases. With V trimmed by 6 bases and J by 6 bases, 11 bases remained unmatched. The CDR3 length is 15 residues. Per germline, CDR1 SGHVS and CDR2 FQNEAQ.

This chain uses TRBV29-1 with TRBJ2-7; D is ambiguous. Trimming took 7 bases from V and 5 from J, leaving 12 bases between them. This CDR3 is built from 11 residues. The germline V gene has CDR1 SQVTM and CDR2 ANQGSEA. This CDR3 reads CSGGVGDEQYF. DNA of the CDR3: TGCAGCGGCGGCGTTGGGGACGAGCAGTACTTC.

This clone occurred a few times. The J gene is TRBJ2-1, the V gene TRBV30; 11 positions agree with TRBD2. CDR3 length equals 14 residues. CDR1 and CDR2 from the germline V gene are GTSNPN and SVGIG (reference sequence). After removal of 3 bases from V and 8 bases from J, the junction contained 6 bases not matched to a gene. The CDR3 loop is CAWRLAGDIDEQFF. In nucleotides, the CDR3 is TGTGCCTGGAGACTAGCGGGAGATATAGATGAGCAGTTCTTC.

This chain links TRBV2 with TRBJ2-7; TRBD1 agrees at 11 bases. The CDR3 extends over 14 amino acids. Looked up from germline, CDR1 is SNHLY and CDR2 is FYNNEI. V dropped 8 bases and J dropped 5; count of bases not matched to a gene: 8. The CDR3 reads CASFRDRGGDEQYF. The CDR3 DNA reads TGTGCCAGCTTCCGGGACAGGGGGGGCGACGAGCAGTACTTC.

The rearrangement uses TRBV30 and TRBJ2-5; TRBD1 aligns across 7 bases. Germline V CDR1 and CDR2: GTSNPN, SVGIG (reference sequence). V lost 0 bases and J lost 4; bases outside the gene matches: 17. The length of the CDR3 is 18 residues. The CDR3 protein is CAWSVLRQGSLSGETQYF. In DNA form, the CDR3 reads TGTGCCTGGAGTGTACTACGACAGGGCTCCTTATCTGGAGAGACCCAGTACTTC.

The chain employs TRBV10-3 and TRBJ1-1; TRBD1 is a possible D gene (6 bases). This CDR3 spans 13 amino acids. Trimming took off 8 bases at V and 7 bases at J, with 17 bases between the two ends. The germline V gene has CDR1 ENHRY and CDR2 SYGVKD. The CDR3 region is CAIQMMQGYEAFF. The CDR3 DNA reads as TGTGCCATCCAAATGATGCAGGGGTATGAAGCTTTCTTT.

The rearrangement joins TRBV3-1 (or the pseudogene TRBV3-2) to TRBJ1-1; tentatively, D is TRBD1 (5 bases). The length of the CDR3 is 14 residues. Per the germline V gene, CDR1 is LGHDT and CDR2 is YNNKEL (reference sequence). The V gene lost 4 bases and the J gene lost 1 base, with 10 bases spanning the gap. The CDR3 DNA sequence: TGTGCCAGCAGCCTCAGGGTACGGAACACTGAAGCTTTCTTT. Translating it yields CASSLRVRNTEAFF.

V and J are TRBV21-1 and TRBJ1-5; the DNA was not compared with TRBD1, the D call given in the table. TRBV21-1 constitutes a pseudogene. The CDR3 contains 19 residues. CDR3 DNA sequence: TGTGCCAGCAGCTCACTCCGGGACAGGGCTTTTCATAGCAATCAGCCCCAGCATTTT. It yields the protein CASSSLRDRAFHSNQPQHF.

Comments on this clone: Other DNA variants within this sample encode the same CDR3. The chain employs TRBV28 and TRBJ1-3; D not resolved. The germline gives CDR1 MDHEN, CDR2 SYDVKM. CDR3 length: 12 residues. The V gene lost 3 bases and the J gene lost 4 bases, with 4 bases spanning the gap. This CDR3 reads CASSLLGNTIYF. CDR3 DNA sequence: TGTGCCAGCAGTTTGCTAGGAAACACCATATATTTT.

The DNA for the CDR3 is TGTGCCACCTCGGACGAGGGGATTAAGCCCCAGCATTTT. The encoded protein is CATSDEGIKPQHF. The chain has TRBV6-5 and TRBJ1-5, with a weak D call TRBD1 (5 bases). CDR1 is MNHEY, CDR2 SVGAGI, per germline. V gave up 10 bases and J gave up 8 bases, with 18 bases separating them. The CDR3 runs to 13 residues.

The DNA for the CDR3 is TGTGCCAGCAGCGGGGGAGTCGGCAGCACCTACGAGCAGTACTTC. Its translation: CASSGGVGSTYEQYF. This chain connects TRBV9 to TRBJ2-7; TRBD2 might be the D (5 bases). CDR3 length: 15 amino acids. Germline V gives CDR1 SGDLS, CDR2 YYNGEE. V lost 3 bases, J lost 2 bases, and 15 bases lay in between. The whole variable domain, filled in from reference TRBV9 and TRBJ2-7, reads DSGVTQTPKHLITATGQRVTLRCSPRSGDLSVYWYQQSLDQGLQFLIQYYNGEERAKGNILERFSAQQFPDLHSELNLSSLELGDSALYFCASSGGVGSTYEQYFGPGTRLTVT.

V gene TRBV27 combines with J gene TRBJ1-6; no clear D gene. Between the trimmed V and J ends, which lost 6 bases and 7 bases, there was a span of 7 bases. CDR1 is MNHEY, CDR2 SMNVEV, per germline (reference sequence). CDR3 size: 12 residues. CDR3 residues: CASRGINSPLHF. CDR3 coding DNA: TGTGCCAGCAGGGGGATAAATTCACCCCTCCACTTT.

The gene calls are TRBV10-3 and TRBJ1-1; 8 nucleotides agree with TRBD1. Germline lookup yields CDR1 ENHRY and CDR2 SYGVKD. V was pared by 8 bases and J by 0 bases, with 11 bases of the junction left unmatched. The length of the CDR3 is 16 residues. CDR3 region: CAIGQGLMKMNTEAFF. The CDR3 nucleotides are TGTGCCATCGGACAGGGTTTGATGAAGATGAACACTGAAGCTTTCTTT.

The rearrangement links TRBV5-1 to TRBJ2-5; 13 nucleotides line up with TRBD2. Germline lookup yields CDR1 SGHRS and CDR2 YFSETQ. The length of the CDR3 is 18 residues. V shed 2 bases and J 0 bases; nucleotides not matched to a gene: 7. CDR3 DNA sequence: TGCGCCAGCAGCTTACGGACTAGCGGGGGCCCTAACCAAGAGACCCAGTACTTC. This gives the protein CASSLRTSGGPNQETQYF.

The rearrangement joins TRBV18 to TRBJ1-2, with TRBD1 matching 11 bases. Germline CDR1 KGHSH, CDR2 LQKENI. This CDR3 contains 14 residues. Unmatched junction bases numbered 5, after V lost 4 bases and J lost 7 bases. In nucleotides, the CDR3 is TGTGCCAGCTCACGCGGACAGGGGGCGGGTGGCTACACCTTC. Translated: CASSRGQGAGGYTF. Full variable domain (missing parts from reference TRBV18 and TRBJ1-2): NAGVMQNPRHLVRRRGQEARLRCSPMKGHSHVYWYRQLPEEGLKFMVYLQKENIIDESGMPKERFSAEFPKEGPSILRIQQVVRGDSAAYFCASSRGQGAGGYTFGSGTRLTVV.

The V gene is TRBV6-5, the J gene TRBJ1-5; tentatively, D is TRBD1 (6 bases). CDR1 is MNHEY and CDR2 is SVGAGI in the germline V gene. Trimming shortened V by 11 bases and J by 7 bases, and 21 bases separated the two germline ends. The CDR3 is 14 residues long. The CDR3 spells CAAERGGASQPQHF. In DNA form, the CDR3 reads TGTGCCGCGGAGAGGGGGGGCGCGTCACAGCCCCAGCATTTT.

The CDR3 DNA is TGTGCCAGCAGCTTAGGGCGGGGAAACTATGGCTACACCTTC. Translating it yields CASSLGRGNYGYTF. The chain has TRBV7-6 and TRBJ1-2; D remains unclear. V lost 1 base, J lost 2 bases, and 8 bases lay in between. Germline CDR1 and CDR2: SGHVS and FNYEAQ. This CDR3 contains 14 residues.

This chain joins TRBV14 and TRBJ1-1; D is unresolved. V shed 4 bases and J shed 5 bases, with 20 bases lying between them. CDR1 and CDR2 from the germline V gene are SGHDN and FVKESK. The CDR3 length is 16 residues. The CDR3 loop reads CASSPLTGEGSTEAFF. The CDR3 bases are TGTGCCAGCAGCCCACTAACCGGGGAAGGAAGTACTGAAGCTTTCTTT. Drawing the rest from reference TRBV14 and TRBJ1-1, the complete variable domain is EAGVTQFPSHSVIEKGQTVTLRCDPISGHDNLYWYRRVMGKEIKFLLHFVKESKQDESGMPNNRFLAERTGGTYSTLKVQPAELEDSGVYFCASSPLTGEGSTEAFFGQGTRLTVV.

The rearrangement joins TRBV7-9 to TRBJ1-1; D call uncertain. The CDR3 spans 16 residues. Trimming took 2 bases from V and 1 from J, leaving 14 bases between them. The germline V gene encodes CDR1 SEHNR and CDR2 FQNEAQ (reference sequence). CDR3 coding DNA: TGTGCCAGCAGCTTACCGCCTGGGCAAGGGAACACTGAAGCTTTCTTT. This gives the protein CASSLPPGQGNTEAFF. The full variable domain, completed using reference TRBV7-9 and TRBJ1-1, is DTGVSQNPRHKITKRGQNVTFRCDPISEHNRLYWYRQTLGQGPEFLTYFQNEAQLEKSRLLSDRFSAERPKGSFSTLEIQRTEQGDSAMYLCASSLPPGQGNTEAFFGQGTRLTVV.

This clone was detected only once. J is TRBJ1-4 and V is TRBV5-4, with 7 nucleotides matching TRBD1. Germline V gene sequence: CDR1 SGHNT, CDR2 YYREEE (reference sequence). This CDR3 has 15 amino acids. Trimming removed 4 bases from V and 8 bases from J; junction bases left unmatched: 11. For the CDR3, the DNA is TGTGCCAGCAGCCATCGGACAGGTAGCGTCGAAAAACTGTTTTTT. Protein sequence: CASSHRTGSVEKLFF.